The clone carrying this T cell receptor (beta chain) was observed at least ten times. Its antigen is not known. This sample is drawn from a study of regulatory T cells in long-lasting Graves disease. Study background: Newly diagnosed Graves' patients took antithyroid drugs under 3 months. Study results and limitations: Lower TCR diversity characterized persistent Graves' patients relative to newly diagnosed patients.

Time point in this sample: newly diagnosed GD, antithyroid drugs for less than 3 months. Construction of the TCR library relied on RNA isolated from PBMCs. To make TCR beta libraries, researchers used iRepertoire HTBI primers and Arm-PCR of CDR3 regions. TCRdb re-called the multiplex PCR reads through MiXCR, storing one row per CDR3 protein. The table records more than 400,000 distinct CDR3 sequences, around 15% of them present only once. This CDR3 is built from 13 residues. V dropped 6 bases and J dropped 4; count of bases not matched to a gene: 5. CDR1 is MDHEN, CDR2 SYDVKM, per germline. Separately, the same data were catalogued under a study of T cells in Graves' hyperthyroidism and ophthalmopathy. This second study notes: TCR CDR3 underwent first-round RT-PCR with the HTBI primer set. Most thyroid clonotypes expanded above 0.001 were also detected in blood.

The V call is TRBV28, the J call TRBJ1-2; 7 nucleotides match TRBD1. This sequence was found in a man aged 35 to 55 with Graves disease. The sample was peripheral blood mononuclear cells (PBMCs), taken at new diagnosis, from a patient treated with antithyroid drugs. CDR3 DNA: TGTGCCAGCAGCCAGGGGGGCAGCTATGGCTACACCTTC. Translated, it gives CASSQGGSYGYTF.